Sequencing of this T cell receptor (beta chain) was carried out in a study of T cells in localized non-small cell lung cancer. Generated by immunoSEQ multiplex PCR, the TCRdb table keeps only in-frame clones and is missing some. The sample holds approximately 2,100 clones, roughly 26% seen once. This clone came up a few times. The V end lost 5 bases, the J end lost 7 bases, and 11 bases lay between the germline ends. Germline V gene lookup returns CDR1 GTSNPN and CDR2 SVGIG (reference sequence). The CDR3 is 11 residues long. The sequence derives from a female donor at least 60 years old with stage I lung adenocarcinoma. The sequences come from normal lung tissue next to the tumor, collected before any cancer treatment. The genes are TRBV30 and TRBJ1-2; D unresolved. The CDR3 DNA is TGTGCCTGGGCACGGATTGGTGGCTACACCTTC. It specifies CAWARIGGYTF.